One and the same sample provided the 18 T cell receptor beta chains below, sequenced in a study of beta chain features in type 1 diabetes (dated by TCRdb to 2016 to 2018). The paper as a whole reports these results and caveats: Type 1 diabetes patients showed a moderate but significant shortening of TCRB CDR3 length in all four CD4+ subsets.

Preparation of the library involved the immunoSEQ multiplex PCR assay. The entire isolated RNA was reverse transcribed using the High Capacity cDNA Reverse Transcription Kit, and thus expressed TCRB transcripts were sequenced. TCRdb mirrors the immuneACCESS table, restricted to in-frame sequences. Some clones are absent from its copies; in checked studies, under half trace to an unresolved V gene, and the reason for the others is unknown. This sample has fewer than 200,000 clones in its table, and 10% of those were observed once. More than 0.45% of the sample lies in the top ten. Antigen specificity for these receptors is unknown. Material for sequencing was central memory CD4+ T cells from blood. The receptors originated from a man aged 25 to 45 with type 1 diabetes.

This clone has just a few counts. Here the CDR3 reads CASSLDSSGSYEQYF. The CDR3 DNA reads TGTGCCAGCAGCTTAGATAGCAGCGGATCCTACGAGCAGTACTTC. The chain uses TRBV7-9 and TRBJ2-7; TRBD2 is a possible D gene (5 bases). Germline CDR1 SEHNR, CDR2 FQNEAQ (reference sequence). The CDR3 sequence is 15 residues long. V lost 1 base to trimming and J lost 1 base, with 11 bases between them.

The chain carries TRBV5-6 and TRBJ2-5, with TRBD2 matching over 9 bases. Trimming at V came to 4 bases and at J to 3 bases, leaving 7 bases not matched to a gene. Looked up from germline, CDR1 is SGHDT and CDR2 is YYEEEE. This CDR3 has 15 residues. The CDR3 loop is CASSPLAGVEETQYF. DNA for the CDR3: TGTGCCAGCAGCCCCTTAGCGGGAGTGGAAGAGACCCAGTACTTC.

The chain has TRBV25-1 and TRBJ1-4; TRBD1 is a possible D gene (5 bases). The CDR3 spans 14 residues. Trimming removed 2 bases at V and 6 bases at J, with 10 bases between. Per germline, CDR1 MGHDK and CDR2 SYGVNS. CDR3 sequence: CASSEGWGDEKLFF. Written as DNA, the CDR3 is TGTGCCAGCAGTGAAGGATGGGGGGATGAAAAACTGTTTTTT.

The V gene is TRBV4-1, the J gene TRBJ2-2; the match to TRBD2 covers 10 bases. Trimming took 4 bases from V and 2 from J; bases not matched to a gene: 4. The CDR3 loop spans 16 amino acids. In germline, CDR1 is MGHRA, CDR2 YSYEKL. The CDR3 reads CASSLLAGGNTGELFF. Written as DNA, the CDR3 is TGCGCCAGCAGCCTCTTAGCGGGAGGAAACACCGGGGAGCTGTTTTTT.

V and J are TRBV5-1 and TRBJ2-2; TRBD2 matches 8 bases. Germline assignment: CDR1 SGHRS and CDR2 YFSETQ. This CDR3 spans 14 amino acids. The V and J ends lost 2 bases and 6 bases, in that order; junction bases with no gene match: 3. The CDR3 is CASSFAGGAGELFF. CDR3 coding DNA: TGCGCCAGCAGCTTCGCGGGAGGCGCCGGGGAGCTGTTTTTT.

V and J are TRBV20-1 and TRBJ1-2; no definite D call. Germline CDR1 is DFQATT and CDR2 is SNEGSKA (reference sequence). Deletions cut 8 bases from V and 8 bases from J, with 9 bases between. The CDR3 runs to 9 residues. As DNA, the CDR3 is TGCAGTCCAGAGGGCGGCTACACCTTC. Its protein product is CSPEGGYTF.

The sample holds a few counts of this clone. The same CDR3 also results from other DNA sequences found in this sample. The gene calls are TRBV29-1 and TRBJ1-1; TRBD1 is a possible D gene (6 bases). There are 13 residues in the CDR3. Germline CDR1 SQVTM, CDR2 ANQGSEA. The germline V and J ends were trimmed by 1 base and 3 bases, with 9 bases remaining between them. The CDR3 DNA sequence: TGCAGCGTTGAAGGGAACAGGGACACTGAAGCTTTCTTT. This codes for CSVEGNRDTEAFF. Variable domain in full (rest from reference TRBV29-1 and TRBJ1-1): SAVISQKPSRDICQRGTSLTIQCQVDSQVTMMFWYRQQPGQSLTLIATANQGSEATYESGFVIDKFPISRPNLTFSTLTVSNMSPEDSSIYLCSVEGNRDTEAFFGQGTRLTVV.

The J gene is TRBJ1-1, the V gene TRBV5-6; the match to TRBD1 covers 7 bases. There are 14 residues in the CDR3. Germline trimming cut 5 bases from V and 3 bases from J; bases unmatched to any gene: 7. The germline gives CDR1 SGHDT, CDR2 YYEEEE. CDR3 region: CASSHRGTDTEAFF. The CDR3 DNA sequence: TGTGCCAGCAGTCACAGGGGAACGGACACTGAAGCTTTCTTT.

V is TRBV6-1 and J is TRBJ1-3; D gene ambiguous. CDR3 length equals 14 residues. Germline lookup yields CDR1 MNHNS and CDR2 SASEGT. Trimming shortened V by 5 bases and J by 1 base, and 9 bases separated the two germline ends. CDR3: CASSNPGSGNTIYF. DNA of the CDR3: TGTGCCAGCAGTAATCCCGGTTCTGGAAACACCATATATTTT.

This clone was seen a few times. CDR3 DNA sequence: TGTGCCAGCAGCCGGGACTTGAACACTGAAGCTTTCTTT. Encoded protein: CASSRDLNTEAFF. The chain carries TRBV7-3 and TRBJ1-1; TRBD1 might be the D (5 bases). Per the germline V gene, CDR1 is SGHTA and CDR2 is FQGTGA. Deletions cut 5 bases from V and 0 bases from J, with 7 bases between. This CDR3 has 13 residues.

This clone was seen only a few times. The CDR3 region is CASSAQGFDTEAFF. The DNA for the CDR3 is TGCGCCAGCAGCGCCCAGGGTTTTGACACTGAAGCTTTCTTT. The chain uses TRBV5-1 and TRBJ1-1, with D tentatively TRBD1 (5 bases). The length of the CDR3 is 14 residues. The ends were cut back, 4 bases at V and 3 bases at J, with 13 bases in the middle. CDR1 and CDR2 from the germline V gene are SGHRS and YFSETQ.

In this sample, this clone turned up a few times. V is TRBV4-3 and J is TRBJ2-4; 7 nucleotides match TRBD1. The CDR3 consists of 14 residues. In germline, CDR1 is LGHNA, CDR2 YSLEER. Unmatched junction bases numbered 2, after V lost 0 bases and J lost 6 bases. The chain's CDR3 is CASSQDPGGNIQYF. The CDR3 DNA sequence: TGCGCCAGCAGCCAAGATCCAGGGGGAAACATTCAGTACTTC.

This clone was seen only a few times. V usage is TRBV30 and J usage is TRBJ2-2; D might be TRBD1 (5 bases). V lost 0 bases and J 5 bases, leaving 10 bases between the germline ends. CDR1 is GTSNPN and CDR2 is SVGIG in the germline V gene (reference sequence). This CDR3 is 14 amino acids long. The CDR3 DNA reads as TGTGCCTGGAGTGTGTTCCAGGGTACCGGGGAGCTGTTTTTT. Its protein product is CAWSVFQGTGELFF.

This chain connects TRBV6-1 to TRBJ2-4; weak D call: TRBD2 (5 bases). The ends were cut back, 2 bases at V and 2 bases at J, with 13 bases in the middle. CDR1 is MNHNS, CDR2 SASEGT, per germline. CDR3 length equals 16 residues. The CDR3 region has the DNA TGTGCCAGCAGTGAAATGTTACGGGAACCCAAAAACATTCAGTACTTC. Translation gives CASSEMLREPKNIQYF.

J is TRBJ1-5 and V is TRBV2; possible D gene TRBD1, 6 bases. Trimming cost V 7 bases and J 6 bases, with 13 bases left between them. Germline CDR1 and CDR2: SNHLY and FYNNEI. This CDR3 is built from 13 residues. CDR3 loop: CASMRGGGQPQHF. CDR3 bases: TGTGCCAGCATGCGAGGGGGGGGTCAGCCCCAGCATTTT.

The chain couples TRBV11-2 to TRBJ2-3; D is perhaps TRBD2 (6 bases). Deletions cut 2 bases from V and 2 bases from J, with 17 bases between. Germline CDR1 reads SGHAT; CDR2 reads FQNNGV. The CDR3 extends over 17 amino acids. The CDR3 nucleotides are TGTGCCAGCAGCTTATCTCGAGGGACTCAACTCACAGATACGCAGTATTTT. Its translation: CASSLSRGTQLTDTQYF. Together with reference TRBV11-2 and TRBJ2-3, the CDR3 gives the full variable domain: EAGVAQSPRYKIIEKRQSVAFWCNPISGHATLYWYQQILGQGPKLLIQFQNNGVVDDSQLPKDRFSAERLKGVDSTLKIQPAKLEDSAVYLCASSLSRGTQLTDTQYFGPGTRLTVL.

A few counts support this clone. The rearrangement joins TRBV5-1 to TRBJ2-1; 7 nucleotides agree with TRBD2. CDR3 length: 17 amino acids. The germline gives CDR1 SGHRS, CDR2 YFSETQ. V trimming: 0 bases; J trimming: 0 bases; junction bases outside the gene matches: 6. The CDR3 DNA reads as TGCGCCAGCAGCTTGGATGTGCGCGGGAGCTCCTACAATGAGCAGTTCTTC. It yields the protein CASSLDVRGSSYNEQFF.

This chain uses TRBV5-4 with TRBJ2-1, with 8 bases lining up with TRBD2. From germline, CDR1 is SGHNT and CDR2 YYREEE (reference sequence). With 5 bases clipped from V and 10 bases from J, the junction kept 11 bases outside the gene matches. This CDR3 has 14 amino acids. The CDR3 is CASSPGTRGGEQFF. The CDR3 nucleotides read TGTGCCAGCAGTCCCGGGACTAGGGGAGGGGAGCAGTTCTTC. The variable domain in full, completed from reference TRBV5-4 and TRBJ2-1, reads ETGVTQSPTHLIKTRGQQVTLRCSSQSGHNTVSWYQQALGQGPQFIFQYYREEENGRGNFPPRFSGLQFPNYSSELNVNALELDDSALYLCASSPGTRGGEQFFGPGTRLTVL.